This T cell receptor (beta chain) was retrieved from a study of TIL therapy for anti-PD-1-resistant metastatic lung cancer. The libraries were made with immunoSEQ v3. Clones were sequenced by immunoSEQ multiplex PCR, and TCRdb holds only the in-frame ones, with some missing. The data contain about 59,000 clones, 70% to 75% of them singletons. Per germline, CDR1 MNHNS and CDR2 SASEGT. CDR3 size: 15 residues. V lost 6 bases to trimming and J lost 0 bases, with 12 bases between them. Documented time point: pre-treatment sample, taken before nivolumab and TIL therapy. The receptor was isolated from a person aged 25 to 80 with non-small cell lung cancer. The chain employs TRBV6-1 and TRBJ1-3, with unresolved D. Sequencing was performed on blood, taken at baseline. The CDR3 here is CASRESHNSGNTIYF. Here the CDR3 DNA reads TGTGCCAGCAGGGAATCACATAACTCTGGAAACACCATATATTTT.